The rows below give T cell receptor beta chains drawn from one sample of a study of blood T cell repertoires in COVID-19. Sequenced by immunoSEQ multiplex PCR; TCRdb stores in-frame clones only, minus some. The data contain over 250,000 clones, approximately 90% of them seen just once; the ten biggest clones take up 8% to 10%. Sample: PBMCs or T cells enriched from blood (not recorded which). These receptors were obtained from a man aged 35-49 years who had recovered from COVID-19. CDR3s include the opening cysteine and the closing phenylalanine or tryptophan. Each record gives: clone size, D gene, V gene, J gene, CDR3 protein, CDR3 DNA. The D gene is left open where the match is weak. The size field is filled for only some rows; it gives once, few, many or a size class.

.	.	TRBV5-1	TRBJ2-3	CASSLVAVSTDTQYF	TGCGCCAGCAGCTTGGTGGCGGTTAGCACAGATACGCAGTATTTT
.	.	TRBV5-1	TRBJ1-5	CASSLLGVSNQPQHF	TGCGCCAGCAGCTTGTTGGGAGTCAGCAATCAGCCCCAGCATTTT
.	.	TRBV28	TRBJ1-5	CASSLIGANQPQHF	TGTGCCAGCAGTTTAATAGGGGCCAATCAGCCCCAGCATTTT
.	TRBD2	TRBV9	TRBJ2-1	CASSVVSGRDNEQFF	TGTGCCAGCAGCGTAGTTAGCGGGAGGGACAATGAGCAGTTCTTC
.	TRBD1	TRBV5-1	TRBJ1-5	CASSSLLGQGVSNQPQHF	TGCGCCAGCAGCTCTCTCCTGGGACAGGGAGTTAGCAATCAGCCCCAGCATTTT
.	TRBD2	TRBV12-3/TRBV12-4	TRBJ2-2	CASRLSGGPELFF	TGTGCCAGCAGGCTTTCGGGAGGTCCTGAGCTGTTTTTT
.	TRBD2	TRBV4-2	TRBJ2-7	CASSQGSRLAGGPKYEQYF	TGTGCCAGCAGCCAAGGTTCGAGACTAGCGGGAGGGCCTAAGTACGAGCAGTACTTC
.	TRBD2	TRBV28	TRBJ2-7	CASTTPRTSGSYGQYF	TGTGCCAGCACAACCCCAAGGACTAGCGGGAGCTATGGGCAGTACTTC
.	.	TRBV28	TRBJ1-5	CASSLEANTGNQPQHF	TGTGCCAGCAGTTTAGAGGCCAACACCGGCAATCAGCCCCAGCATTTT
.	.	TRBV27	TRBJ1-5	CASSFTGHRNQPQHF	TGTGCCAGCAGTTTCACTGGACACCGCAATCAGCCCCAGCATTTT
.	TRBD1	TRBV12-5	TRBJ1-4	CASGLGTGGANEKLFF	TGTGCTAGTGGTTTGGGGACAGGGGGCGCTAATGAAAAACTGTTTTTT
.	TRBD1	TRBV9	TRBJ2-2	CASSSARGRTGELFF	TGTGCCAGCAGCTCAGCCAGGGGGCGCACCGGGGAGCTGTTTTTT
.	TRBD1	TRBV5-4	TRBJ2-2	CASSRWTGAIGNTGELFF	TGTGCCAGCAGCCGTTGGACAGGGGCCATAGGGAACACCGGGGAGCTGTTTTTT
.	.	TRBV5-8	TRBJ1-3	CASSWAGTRSSGNTIYF	TGTGCCAGCAGCTGGGCTGGGACAAGAAGCTCTGGAAACACCATATATTTT
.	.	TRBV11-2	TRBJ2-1	CASSLGPRRSPEQFF	TGTGCCAGCAGCTTAGGCCCTCGTCGTAGCCCTGAGCAGTTCTTC
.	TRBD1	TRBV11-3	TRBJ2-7	CASSLAGQGVPSYEQYF	TGTGCCAGCAGCTTGGCGGGACAGGGGGTACCCTCCTACGAGCAGTACTTC
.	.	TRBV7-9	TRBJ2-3	CASTPTPASTDTQYF	TGTGCCAGCACCCCGACTCCTGCAAGCACAGATACGCAGTATTTT
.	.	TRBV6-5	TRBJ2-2	CASSPTNTGELFF	TGTGCCAGCAGCCCAACGAACACCGGGGAGCTGTTTTTT
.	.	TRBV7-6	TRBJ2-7	CASSSDGGVSSYEQYF	TGTGCCAGCAGCTCGGACGGGGGTGTGAGCTCCTACGAGCAGTACTTC
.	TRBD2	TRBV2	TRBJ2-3	CASSEDGAGGTDTQYF	TGTGCCAGCAGTGAAGATGGGGCGGGGGGGACAGATACGCAGTATTTT
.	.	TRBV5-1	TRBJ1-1	CASSYSQGRNTEAFF	TGCGCCAGCAGCTATAGCCAGGGGCGGAACACTGAAGCTTTCTTT
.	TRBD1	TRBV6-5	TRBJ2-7	CASSFTGTAYEQYF	TGTGCCAGCAGTTTTACCGGGACAGCCTACGAGCAGTACTTC
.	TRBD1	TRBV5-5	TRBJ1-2	CASSLDEDRYFYGYTF	TGTGCCAGCAGCTTGGACGAGGACAGGTACTTCTATGGCTACACCTTC
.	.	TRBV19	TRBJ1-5	CASSLGQIQPQHF	TGTGCCAGTAGCCTCGGACAAATCCAGCCCCAGCATTTT
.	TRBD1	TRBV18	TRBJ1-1	CASSPAGTGSPRAFF	TGTGCCAGCTCACCAGCTGGGACAGGATCTCCCCGAGCTTTCTTT
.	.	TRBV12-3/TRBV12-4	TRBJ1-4	CASSERRFEKLFF	TGTGCCAGCAGTGAAAGGAGGTTTGAAAAACTGTTTTTT
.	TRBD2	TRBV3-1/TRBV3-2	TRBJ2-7	CASSKVAGGNYEQYF	TGTGCCAGCAGCAAAGTAGCGGGAGGTAACTACGAGCAGTACTTC
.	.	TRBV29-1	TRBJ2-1	CSVGPPQVSSYNEQFF	TGCAGCGTTGGCCCCCCGCAGGTTAGCTCCTACAATGAGCAGTTCTTC
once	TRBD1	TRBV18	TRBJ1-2	CASSPTTGTEYGYTF	TGTGCCAGCTCACCAACCACCGGGACAGAGTATGGCTACACCTTC
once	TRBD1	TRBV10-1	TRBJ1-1	CASSGQYTEAFF	TGCGCCAGCTCGGGACAGTACACTGAAGCTTTCTTT
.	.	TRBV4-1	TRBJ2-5	CASSQPDYRSQETQYF	TGCGCCAGCAGCCAACCGGACTACCGTTCCCAAGAGACCCAGTACTTC
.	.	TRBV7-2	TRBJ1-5	CASSRGQPEPQHF	TGTGCCAGCAGCCGTGGGCAGCCGGAGCCCCAGCATTTT
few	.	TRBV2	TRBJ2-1	CASSPPNNEQFF	TGTGCCAGCAGCCCACCTAACAATGAGCAGTTCTTC
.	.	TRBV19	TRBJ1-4	CASTTGATNEKLFF	TGTGCCAGTACTACTGGGGCTACTAATGAAAAACTGTTTTTT
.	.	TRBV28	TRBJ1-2	CASSLGKTVYGYTF	TGTGCCAGCAGCCTAGGAAAGACAGTCTATGGCTACACCTTC
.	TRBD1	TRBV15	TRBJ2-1	CATSSRLKQGDEQFF	TGTGCCACCAGCAGTAGACTTAAACAGGGGGATGAGCAGTTCTTC